Included here is one T cell receptor beta chain sequence, with context. This clonotype was picked up a small number of times. Its antigen specificity is not known. No much larger clone is present one base from it, and per-base qualities are unavailable. Reading the label with the study, this specimen's time point is: newly diagnosed GD, antithyroid drugs for less than 3 months. For both TCR sequencing and RNA sequencing, RNA was extracted from PBMCs using TRIzol. The diagnosis of Graves' disease followed American Thyroid Association guidelines. Patients were recruited from an endocrinology department in Xi'an, China. From each patient, approximately 9.9 milliliters of peripheral blood was collected into an EDTA anticoagulant tube. Ficoll Paque Plus density gradient separation was used to isolate PBMCs, and no additional T cell sorting was done. An Agilent 2100 Bioanalyzer and agarose gel were used to assess RNA quality, and a NanoDrop 2000 was used to measure RNA concentration.

This entry belongs to a study of regulatory T cells in long-lasting Graves disease (dated by TCRdb to the early 2020s). Background for the entire study: Patients with newly diagnosed Graves' disease had been on antithyroid drugs for under 3 months. The study was conducted in China and was registered as a clinical trial. Patients with persistent Graves' disease were compared with patients with newly diagnosed Graves' disease using TCR sequencing and RNA sequencing of peripheral blood. A total of 35 or so samples were covered by TCR sequencing, comprising some 13 persistent and about 20 newly diagnosed Graves' disease patients.

To prepare the library, multiplex PCR was applied. For sequencing, an Illumina HiSeq 4000 was employed. iRepertoire HTBI primers and Arm-PCR amplification of CDR3 regions were used to construct TCR beta libraries. Gel purification was performed on PCR products prior to sequencing. The paper's data handling went like this. Gene usage analysis of CDR3 amino acid clonotypes used the 62 TRBV and about 15 TRBJ segments found across samples. COPE and FqMerger were used to merge the filtered high-quality paired reads into contigs. Contigs were aligned with BLAST to IMGT TRBV, TRBD and TRBJ reference genes, and CDR3 was defined per IMGT. Clonotypes above 0.1% frequency were classified as highly expanded clones. Repertoire diversity was measured by Shannon entropy, and V-J evenness by the Gini coefficient. A clonotype found in more than one individual was treated as public. The public reads were reprocessed in TCRdb via fastp at Q25 and MiXCR, keeping in-frame beta chains. Identical CDR3 proteins give one entry, which carries the most common genes and DNA. The V and J calls come from TCRdb's annotation, not from the publication. This sample holds 400,000 to 500,000 distinct CDR3 sequences; less than 15% were observed only once. The top ten hold roughly 18% of the sample.

Counted from cysteine to phenylalanine, this CDR3 has 18 amino acids. Only the CDR3 part of the read is kept: 54 bases, read in frame from the first base. The junction shows trimming of 4 bases on V and 3 bases on J, and the gene matches do not reach 11 bases of it. The germline V gene yields SGHRS for CDR1 and YFSETQ for CDR2. Results the study describes overall, beyond this receptor: TRBV28, TRBJ1-2 and TRBJ2-5 were preferentially used in persistent disease, while TRBV20-1 and TRBJ2-1 were favored in newly diagnosed disease. Sequencing and analysis were restricted to the TCR beta chain. As a limitation, the authors acknowledged that the small sample size may reduce accuracy. Only peripheral blood was studied, because thyroid tissue, the primary lesion, was inaccessible. Compared with newly diagnosed patients, patients with persistent Graves' disease had lower TCR Shannon entropy and fewer highly expanded clones, which suggests clonal expansion. Patients with persistent disease shared more public clonotypes (approximately 2,500) than newly diagnosed patients did (approximately 990).

These data are also associated with another study on T cells in Graves' hyperthyroidism and ophthalmopathy. According to the second study: A patient counted as having stable Graves' hyperthyroidism if no progression to ophthalmopathy occurred over 18 months of follow-up. The hyperthyroidism patients were between 18 and 65 years old and newly diagnosed, with a disease duration of less than 2 months. Any patient with an uncontrolled infection, another autoimmune disease, pregnancy or lactation was excluded. Diagnoses were based on clinical symptoms, serum thyroxine and TRAb, thyroid ultrasound and orbital computed tomography. The TCR CDR3 was subjected to a first round of RT-PCR using the HTBI primer set and the Qiagen OneStep RT-PCR kit. Most expanded thyroid clonotypes (frequency above 0.001) were also detected in blood, suggesting blood repertoires may reflect thyroid immune responses. Ophthalmopathy was separated from stable hyperthyroidism by a 13 V-J signature model, with 87.88% sensitivity and roughly 81% specificity obtained in cross-validation and 80%/75% obtained in testing. In validation, progression to ophthalmopathy was predicted by the model with around 71% sensitivity and approximately 78% specificity, a median of roughly six months before onset. To identify TCR V-J signatures that set the groups apart, the researchers used a discovery cohort of 90 to 100 patients, made up of around 40 with Graves' ophthalmopathy and 55 to 65 with stable Graves' hyperthyroidism. Prospective prediction of ophthalmopathy was tested in an independent validation cohort consisting of some 18 hyperthyroidism patients and some 17 patients who later progressed to ophthalmopathy. For training and testing, the 100 or so patients in the discovery cohort were randomly divided in a 7:3 ratio. The study also compared thyroid tissue and blood T-cell repertoires from more than five Graves' hyperthyroidism patients. Following sampling, methimazole starting at 30 mg daily was given to hyperthyroidism patients, and high-dose intravenous methylprednisolone was given to ophthalmopathy patients. Libraries were constructed in a second round of multiplex PCR, after which size selection and purification were performed. Libraries were sequenced paired-end with 100 bp reads on an Illumina HiSeq2000. SOAPnuke was used to process the raw data, throwing out any read that contained adapters or uncalled bases, had a mean Phred below 15, or lacked an exact constant-primer or identifier match. COPE v1.2.5 was used to merge the high-quality paired reads, and each unique nucleotide sequence was defined as a clonotype. Clonotypes were aligned to IMGT TRBV, TRBD and TRBJ reference segments using MiTCR v1.1. Analysis was restricted to V-J combinations with a frequency above 0.0001, which covered roughly 99% of repertoires. The TCS score was defined as the ratio of F50 (clonal expansion) to E x V (chaos), calculated using BLOSUM62-based TCRdist between CDR3 peptides within each V-J. Welch's t-statistics and random forest reduced 500 to 550 V-J features to roughly 13, which were used in a naive Bayes classifier (R e1071). Sample size was not statistically predetermined, and blinding of investigators to group allocation was not performed. The paper describes TCR Vbeta CDR3 sequencing of around 130 peripheral blood samples, made up of fewer than 50 ophthalmopathy patients, 70 to 80 hyperthyroidism patients and 17 progressor patients.

The chain was built from TRBV5-1 and TRBJ2-4, with 12 junctional bases fitting TRBD1. The source material was peripheral blood mononuclear cells (PBMCs), sampled at new diagnosis, from a patient treated with antithyroid drugs. The clonotype was recovered from a woman aged 50 to 60 with Graves disease. Donor details come from another sample of the same person, matched by shared clones. The DNA reads TGCGCCAGCAGCGCGCCTGGGACAGGGGGCGCCCACAAAAACATTCAGTACTTC. Its protein is CASSAPGTGGAHKNIQYF.